Sequencing of this TCR beta chain was carried out in a study of T-cell memory formation after mild COVID-19. Notes on the study in general: Those CD4+ clones that contracted were mainly in CM and EM (CD8+ ones in EMRA). The SARS-CoV-2 specificity of second-wave clones reaching peak at day 37 remained unverified.

Looked up from germline, CDR1 is SGHTA and CDR2 is FQGTGA. This CDR3 comprises 16 residues. V dropped 1 base and J dropped 7; count of bases not matched to a gene: 8. A word on this clonotype: The antigen is undetermined.

MiXCR was run by TCRdb on the 5' RACE reads, yielding one entry per CDR3 protein. The profile covers 350,000 to 500,000 distinct CDR3 sequences, with more than 15% appearing a single time and 20% to 25% taken by the ten largest. This receptor was obtained from a man aged 18 to 35 who had mild COVID-19 (a few samples of this study predate the infection). Cell type and time point are not known. The sequenced sample was PBMCs or a T cell subset sorted from them (not recorded which). The rearrangement joins TRBV7-3 to TRBJ2-1, with 9 nucleotides matching TRBD2. The CDR3 nucleotides read TGTGCCAGCAGCTTAATTGGCGGGGGGGCCGTGAATGAGCAGTTCTTC. Its protein is CASSLIGGGAVNEQFF.